This T cell receptor beta chain was identified during a study of regulatory T cells in long-lasting Graves disease. The wider study: Freshly diagnosed Graves' patients had used antithyroid drugs for under 3 months.

The time point is: newly diagnosed GD, antithyroid drugs for less than 3 months. Scientists built the TCR library using RNA that was extracted from PBMCs. Arm-PCR with iRepertoire HTBI primers amplified the CDR3 regions for these TCR beta libraries. TCRdb reprocessed the multiplex PCR reads with MiXCR, giving one entry per CDR3 protein. Among fewer than 350,000 distinct CDR3 sequences, about 18% were seen once, and the ten largest hold about two fifths. This clonotype appeared a few times. The germline gives CDR1 SGHRS, CDR2 YFSETQ. The CDR3 is 14 residues long. With 4 bases clipped from V and 3 bases from J, the junction kept 6 bases outside the gene matches.

Specimen: peripheral blood mononuclear cells (PBMCs), collected at new diagnosis, from a patient treated with antithyroid drugs. The clonotype comes from a female donor with Graves disease. This chain uses TRBV5-1 with TRBJ2-7; 8 positions agree with TRBD2. CDR3 in DNA: TGCGCCAGCAGCCAAAGCGGGGGCAACTACGAGCAGTACTTC. It yields the protein CASSQSGGNYEQYF.